What follows describes a single T cell receptor (beta chain). Researchers ran immunoSEQ v3.0 at survey level. Using immunoSEQ multiplex PCR, the repertoire was profiled, and TCRdb retains in-frame clones only, with some absent. Among approximately 20,000 clones, over 80% were seen once, and the ten largest hold more than 3.5%. The data originate from a study of long-term antiretroviral therapy in people with HIV. V lost 1 base and J lost 3, with 7 bases in between. In germline, CDR1 is SGHRS, CDR2 YFSETQ. The CDR3 extends over 13 amino acids. The receptor was isolated from a man between 18 and 35 years old with HIV. This chain connects TRBV5-1 to TRBJ1-2; D ambiguous. The sample was unsorted PBMCs, taken 2.1 years after starting antiretroviral therapy. CDR3 region: CASSLSGDYGYTF. For the CDR3, the DNA is TGCGCCAGCAGCTTGAGTGGGGACTATGGCTACACCTTC.